This T cell receptor (beta chain) was recorded in a study of CD8 T cells in ankylosing spondylitis. Notes on the study in general: In ankylosing spondylitis blood, a motif of seven to nine highly homologous TCR beta variants appeared characteristic. Past research had described some motif variants in reactive arthritis synovial fluid and blood. Reports say disease-linked clones showed up significantly more in matched ankylosing spondylitis synovial fluid.

Making use of molecular barcodes, quantitative 5'-RACE generated TCR beta libraries. TCRdb fed the 5' RACE reads into MiXCR, producing one record per CDR3 protein. The table lists more than 650,000 distinct CDR3 sequences, approximately 12% of them singletons. Germline assignment: CDR1 LGHNA and CDR2 YSLEER. V gave up 4 bases and J gave up 7 bases, with 17 bases separating them. This CDR3 has 15 residues. With respect to this clonotype: What it recognizes is unknown.

The clonotype comes from a male donor with ankylosing spondylitis. The chain couples TRBV4-3 to TRBJ2-1, with TRBD2 as a possible D gene (7 bases). Sequencing used blood, either unsorted or a sorted T cell fraction (not recorded which). This CDR3 is CASSLGGGADNEQFF. The CDR3 DNA reads as TGCGCCAGCAGCCTGGGTGGGGGGGCGGATAATGAGCAGTTCTTC.